This T cell receptor (beta chain) emerged from a study of T cell responses to AZD1222 COVID-19 vaccine. Regarding the study as a whole: Unmutated regions of variants are reportedly targeted by nearly half of spike-specific TCRs. Donors skewed white British and female; clonal diversity was possibly underestimated.

Measured with immunoSEQ multiplex PCR; TCRdb has only the in-frame clones, and not every one. The sample includes some 150,000 clones, roughly 89% seen only once; the top ten take approximately 1.8%. The CDR3 is 15 amino acids. With 3 bases clipped from V and 6 bases from J, the junction kept 5 bases outside the gene matches. The germline V gene has CDR1 LGHNA and CDR2 YNFKEQ. In regard to this clone: The antigen is not known.

This chain connects TRBV4-2 to TRBJ2-7, with 13 nucleotides matching TRBD2. This clonotype originated in an adult who received the AZD1222 COVID-19 vaccine. The sample was peripheral blood, taken 28 days after the second AZD1222 dose. The DNA for the CDR3 is TGTGCCAGCAGCCACGGACTAGCGGGAGTTGCCGAGCAGTACTTC. As protein: CASSHGLAGVAEQYF.